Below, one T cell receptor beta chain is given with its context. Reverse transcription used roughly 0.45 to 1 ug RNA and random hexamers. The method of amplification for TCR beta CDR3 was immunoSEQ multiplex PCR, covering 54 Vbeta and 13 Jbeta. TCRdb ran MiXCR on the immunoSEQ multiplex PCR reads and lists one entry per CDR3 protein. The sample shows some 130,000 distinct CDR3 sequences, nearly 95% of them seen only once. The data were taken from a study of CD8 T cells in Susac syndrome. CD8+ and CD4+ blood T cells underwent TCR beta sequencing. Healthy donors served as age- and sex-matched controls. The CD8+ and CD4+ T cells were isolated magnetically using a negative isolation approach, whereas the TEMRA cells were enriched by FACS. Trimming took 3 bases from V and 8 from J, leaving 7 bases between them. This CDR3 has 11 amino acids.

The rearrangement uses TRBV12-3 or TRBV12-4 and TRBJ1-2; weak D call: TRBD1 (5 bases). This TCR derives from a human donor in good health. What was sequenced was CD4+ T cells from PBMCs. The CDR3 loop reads CASSFGGGYTF. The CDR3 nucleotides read TGTGCCAGCAGTTTTGGGGGGGGCTACACCTTC.